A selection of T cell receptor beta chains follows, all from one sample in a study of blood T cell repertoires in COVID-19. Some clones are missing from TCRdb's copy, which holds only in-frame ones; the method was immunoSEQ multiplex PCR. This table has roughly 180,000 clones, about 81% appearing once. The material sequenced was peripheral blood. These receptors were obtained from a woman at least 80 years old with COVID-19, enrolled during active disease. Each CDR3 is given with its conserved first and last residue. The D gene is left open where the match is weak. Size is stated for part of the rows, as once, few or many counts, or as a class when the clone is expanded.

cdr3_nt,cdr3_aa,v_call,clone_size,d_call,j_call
TGTGCCAGCAGAGCGGGCATCTATTCACCCCTCCACTTT,CASRAGIYSPLHF,TRBV27,few,-,TRBJ1-6
TGTGCCACCAGTGATTCCAGGGCTGCGGAGACCCAGTACTTC,CATSDSRAAETQYF,TRBV24-1,few,-,TRBJ2-5
TGTGCCAGCAGCCAAGGGCTGGGGGGGCGGAGTTCACCCCTCCACTTT,CASSQGLGGRSSPLHF,TRBV4-2,-,-,TRBJ1-6
TGCGCCAGCAGCTTGTCAGGGACTAACTATGGCTACACCTTC,CASSLSGTNYGYTF,TRBV5-1,-,-,TRBJ1-2
TGTGCCAGCAGCTTAGAAGTGACAGGGGAAACTAATGAAAAACTGTTTTTT,CASSLEVTGETNEKLFF,TRBV7-6,-,TRBD1,TRBJ1-4
TGCGCCAGCAGCTCCGGGACAGGGAACACCGGGGAGCTGTTTTTT,CASSSGTGNTGELFF,TRBV5-1,-,TRBD1,TRBJ2-2
TGTGCCAGCAGCGTACTGGCTAGCGGGGCCAATGAGCAGTTCTTC,CASSVLASGANEQFF,TRBV9,many,TRBD2,TRBJ2-1
TGCGCCAGCAGCCAAGATGGGGGACAGGGGTACGAGCAGTACTTC,CASSQDGGQGYEQYF,TRBV4-3,-,TRBD1,TRBJ2-7
TGTGCCAGCAGCTCCCGACAGGCCCCCTCTGGGGCCAACGTCCTGACTTTC,CASSSRQAPSGANVLTF,TRBV7-9,-,-,TRBJ2-6
TGTGCCAGCAGCCACGGACAGGGCGGAGATACGCAGTATTTT,CASSHGQGGDTQYF,TRBV3-1/TRBV3-2,-,TRBD1,TRBJ2-3
TGTGCCAGCAGCTTAAGCGGGGGGTACGAGCAGTACTTC,CASSLSGGYEQYF,TRBV7-9,-,TRBD2,TRBJ2-7
TGTGCCAGCAGCCCCGAGGTAGCTAACTATGGCTACACCTTC,CASSPEVANYGYTF,TRBV5-4,-,-,TRBJ1-2
TGCGCCAGCAGCTGGGGTCCTAGCGGGGGGCAAGAGACCCAGTACTTC,CASSWGPSGGQETQYF,TRBV5-1,-,TRBD2,TRBJ2-5
TGTGCCAGCAGCCGGACAGTAAACACCATATATTTT,CASSRTVNTIYF,TRBV7-9,few,-,TRBJ1-3
TGTGCCAGCAGTTTCCAGGGTCACTATGGCTACACCTTC,CASSFQGHYGYTF,TRBV27,-,-,TRBJ1-2
TGTGCCAGCTCACCACCCCTGCACAGGGTAGGGGAGCAGTTCTTC,CASSPPLHRVGEQFF,TRBV18,-,-,TRBJ2-1
TGTGCCACCAGTGTTGGGACAGGGAACACAGATACGCAGTATTTT,CATSVGTGNTDTQYF,TRBV24-1,-,TRBD1,TRBJ2-3
TGTGCCAGCAGCTTAGCCGGGGATCAGCCCCAGCATTTT,CASSLAGDQPQHF,TRBV7-2,-,-,TRBJ1-5
TGTGCCAGCAGTCCCCAGGGGTGGGCCAAAAACATTCAGTACTTC,CASSPQGWAKNIQYF,TRBV27,-,-,TRBJ2-4
TGTGCCAGCAGGCTGGGACAGACGCGGGGTGAGCAGTTCTTC,CASRLGQTRGEQFF,TRBV27,-,-,TRBJ2-1
TGTGCCAGCAGCTTGCAGGGTCAGCCCCAGCATTTT,CASSLQGQPQHF,TRBV5-6,few,-,TRBJ1-5
TGTGCCAGCAGCCCAGTAGACAGACTCGCATACCCTAACTATGGCTACACCTTC,CASSPVDRLAYPNYGYTF,TRBV28,-,-,TRBJ1-2
TGCAGCGTTGAAAGCAGGGCAAGCACCGGGGAGCTGTTTTTT,CSVESRASTGELFF,TRBV29-1,-,-,TRBJ2-2
TGTGCCAGCAGCGGTTCAGGAACTCGCAATCAGCCCCAGCATTTT,CASSGSGTRNQPQHF,TRBV9,-,-,TRBJ1-5
TGTGCCAGCAGTCGACAGGGGGCGGGGGCCAAAAACATTCAGTACTTC,CASSRQGAGAKNIQYF,TRBV6-2/TRBV6-3,-,TRBD1,TRBJ2-4
TGCGCCAGCAGCCAAAGTCCGGAGGGCTACGAGCAGTACTTC,CASSQSPEGYEQYF,TRBV4-1,-,-,TRBJ2-7
TGTGCCAGCAGTGGACGTCCCCGGGGGGGCGAGCAGTACTTC,CASSGRPRGGEQYF,TRBV28,-,TRBD2,TRBJ2-7
TGTGCCAGCAGCTTGGGGCCCTCGGGGGGCATCGCTGAAGCTTTCTTT,CASSLGPSGGIAEAFF,TRBV7-9,-,-,TRBJ1-1
TGTGCCACCAGCAGGAGTCCGTCTAGCGACGAGCAGTACTTC,CATSRSPSSDEQYF,TRBV15,-,-,TRBJ2-7
TGTGCCAGTAGTTTGGCGGGGACCGCCAGGGAGACCCAGTACTTC,CASSLAGTARETQYF,TRBV28,-,-,TRBJ2-5
TGCAGCGAAACCACAGGGGGGACAGAGACCCAGTACTTC,CSETTGGTETQYF,TRBV29-1,-,TRBD1,TRBJ2-5
TGTGCCATCAGTGACCCAGCGATCAGCTACGAGCAGTACTTC,CAISDPAISYEQYF,TRBV10-3,-,-,TRBJ2-7
TGTGCCAGCAGCCCTCAAGGGGGACAGGGCGGCGAGCAGTACTTC,CASSPQGGQGGEQYF,TRBV3-1/TRBV3-2,-,TRBD1,TRBJ2-7
TGCGCCAGCAGCCAAGTCAGCGGGGCCAGTTACGAGCAGTACTTC,CASSQVSGASYEQYF,TRBV4-1,-,TRBD2,TRBJ2-7
TGTGCCAGCAGCACCCGACAGGGGGTATTGGCTAGCGGATCCTACGAGCAGTACTTC,CASSTRQGVLASGSYEQYF,TRBV7-8,-,TRBD1,TRBJ2-7
TGTGCCAGCAGCGTCGACAGTTTTTACACCGGGGAGCTGTTTTTT,CASSVDSFYTGELFF,TRBV5-4,-,-,TRBJ2-2
TGTGCCAGCAGCTTTAGGGGACGGGGGGCGGATGGCTACACCTTC,CASSFRGRGADGYTF,TRBV7-2,-,-,TRBJ1-2
TGTGCCAGCAGCGTAGGCGCTAGCGGGGGCACAGATACGCAGTATTTT,CASSVGASGGTDTQYF,TRBV9,-,TRBD2,TRBJ2-3
TGTGCCACCAGTGATACGGACAGTCATAATGGCTACACCTTC,CATSDTDSHNGYTF,TRBV24-1,-,-,TRBJ1-2
TGTGCCAGCACCGAGTACAGGGCCTACGAGCAGTACTTC,CASTEYRAYEQYF,TRBV5-8,-,-,TRBJ2-7
TGTGCCAGCAGTGTGCCGGGAGTCTCCTACGAGCAGTACTTC,CASSVPGVSYEQYF,TRBV28,-,-,TRBJ2-7
TGTGCCAGCAGCTTGGGAGGATCCGCCACAGATACGCAGTATTTT,CASSLGGSATDTQYF,TRBV5-6,-,-,TRBJ2-3
TGTGCCAGCAGATTAGGGACAGGAGCTCCTACTAACTATGGCTACACCTTC,CASRLGTGAPTNYGYTF,TRBV5-5,-,TRBD1,TRBJ1-2
TGTGCCAGCAGCCCCCCGACAGGGATCCAAGAGACCCAGTACTTC,CASSPPTGIQETQYF,TRBV7-9,-,TRBD1,TRBJ2-5
TGTGCCAGCAGTTTAACCCCTACAGCCCCGGGGTATGGCTACACCTTC,CASSLTPTAPGYGYTF,TRBV27,once,-,TRBJ1-2
TGTGCTAGTGCCCGGACGGCGACGGGGGTCACTGAAGCTTTCTTT,CASARTATGVTEAFF,TRBV12-5,-,-,TRBJ1-1
TGTGCCAGCAGTTCCCCCACTAGCGGGAGATACGAGCAGTACTTC,CASSSPTSGRYEQYF,TRBV28,-,TRBD2,TRBJ2-7
TGTGCCAGCAGCTTATACGGGGGGGTTAACAATGAGCAGTTCTTC,CASSLYGGVNNEQFF,TRBV11-3,once,TRBD2,TRBJ2-1
TGTGCCAGCAACCGCGGGACTAGCGGGCCCAATGAGCAGTTCTTC,CASNRGTSGPNEQFF,TRBV7-8,-,TRBD2,TRBJ2-1
TGTGCCAGCACTTACAGGTGTGACACTGAAGCTTTCTTT,CASTYRCDTEAFF,TRBV6-4,many,-,TRBJ1-1
TGTGCCAGCAGCCCGCCCCCAGGGACAGTTAATGAAAAACTGTTTTTT,CASSPPPGTVNEKLFF,TRBV7-9,-,TRBD1,TRBJ1-4
TGTGCCAGCAGTCCCGAGCTCGTTCAGACTAGCACAGATACGCAGTATTTT,CASSPELVQTSTDTQYF,TRBV7-2,-,-,TRBJ2-3
TGCGCCAGCAGCGGACAGGGGGCTAACACTGAAGCTTTCTTT,CASSGQGANTEAFF,TRBV5-1,-,TRBD1,TRBJ1-1
TGTGCCACCAGCATCCGGACAGGGGCGAGGGAGCAGTACTTC,CATSIRTGAREQYF,TRBV15,-,TRBD1,TRBJ2-7
TGTGCCACCAGCAGAGATCCAGGGGCCGAAAAACTGTTTTTT,CATSRDPGAEKLFF,TRBV15,once,-,TRBJ1-4
TGTGCCAGCAGCTCCCCGGACAGGAGGAACACTGAAGCTTTCTTT,CASSSPDRRNTEAFF,TRBV11-3,few,TRBD1,TRBJ1-1
TGTGCCAGCAGTTACTCGTCGGTAGCAGAGGACTACGAGCAGTACTTC,CASSYSSVAEDYEQYF,TRBV6-2/TRBV6-3,-,-,TRBJ2-7
TGTGCCAGCAGTTCCCCCGGGACAGCCACACTTCTAACAAATCAGCCCCAGCATTTT,CASSSPGTATLLTNQPQHF,TRBV6-2/TRBV6-3,-,TRBD1,TRBJ1-5
TGCAGTGCTAGTCTCTCCTCGGACTGGCGGGGCCAAGAGACCCAGTACTTC,CSASLSSDWRGQETQYF,TRBV20-1,-,-,TRBJ2-5
TGTGCCAGCAACCCCCTAGTAGAGACCCAGTACTTC,CASNPLVETQYF,TRBV21-1,-,-,TRBJ2-5